The 12 T cell receptor beta chains in this list originate from one sample, sequenced in a study of Graves' ophthalmopathy and Graves' hyperthyroidism. Amplification targeted the TCR beta CDR3 regions, with RNA transcripts as the source material. HTBI primers served in a first-round RT-PCR, which a second-round multiplex PCR followed. From the multiplex PCR reads, TCRdb called clonotypes with MiXCR, one entry per CDR3 protein. The repertoire holds around 1.1 million distinct CDR3 sequences, with around a third as singletons. Sequencing used peripheral blood or thyroid tissue (not recorded which). The receptors stem from an adult man with Graves' hyperthyroidism.

This clonotype came up many times. The chain is built from TRBV20-1 and TRBJ1-5; D not certain. Germline-derived CDR1 and CDR2 are DFQATT and SNEGSKA (reference sequence). CDR3 length equals 15 residues. The V end was cut by 6 bases, the J end by 0 bases, with 15 bases between. As DNA, the CDR3 is TGCAGTGCGAGCAGCGTTAGCCGTAGCAATCAGCCCCAGCATTTT. Translated: CSASSVSRSNQPQHF.

This clonotype was recorded at least ten times. The chain has TRBV5-8 and TRBJ1-2, with no clear D. Germline V gene lookup returns CDR1 SGHTS and CDR2 YDEGEE. The CDR3 spans 13 residues. The germline V and J ends were trimmed by 0 bases and 8 bases, with 11 bases remaining between them. The CDR3 sequence is CASSLASQVGYTF. The CDR3 nucleotides read TGTGCCAGCAGCTTGGCTTCGCAGGTCGGCTACACCTTC.

This clonotype was detected many times. DNA of the CDR3: TGTGCCAGCATCAAACAACCGAGGGGGGAGACTGAAGCTTTCTTT. Translation: CASIKQPRGETEAFF. The rearrangement uses TRBV7-9 and TRBJ1-1; perhaps TRBD1 as D (6 bases). V was pared by 7 bases and J by 5 bases, with 20 bases between. CDR3 length equals 15 residues. CDR1 SEHNR and CDR2 FQNEAQ come from the germline V gene (reference sequence).

This clonotype was seen at least ten times. The chain couples TRBV29-1 to TRBJ1-1; possibly TRBD1 for D (5 bases). This CDR3 has 14 residues. The germline CDR1 and CDR2 sequences are SQVTM and ANQGSEA. Trimming stripped 0 bases from V and 1 base from J, with 9 bases between. The CDR3 sequence is CSVEESGGNTEAFF. The CDR3 DNA reads as TGCAGCGTTGAAGAGTCGGGGGGGAACACTGAAGCTTTCTTT.

This clonotype was observed a few times. This chain uses TRBV20-1 with TRBJ2-7, with 9 bases lining up with TRBD2. The ends lost 3 bases at V and 4 bases at J; junction bases unmatched: 10. CDR1 DFQATT and CDR2 SNEGSKA come from the germline V gene (reference sequence). The CDR3 contains 15 residues. The CDR3 DNA follows: TGCAGTGCTAGTGTAAAGCTAGCGGGAATTTACGAGCAGTACTTC. This encodes CSASVKLAGIYEQYF.

As for this clonotype: One end of the junction fails to match germline, which may point to a read error. V gene TRBV7-2 combines with J gene TRBJ1-6; 9 bases match TRBD1. The CDR3 loop spans 15 amino acids. Germline CDR1 and CDR2: SGHTA and FQGNSA. The CDR3, as DNA: TGTGCCAGCAGCTTAGGGACAGGGGCTTCTTCACCCCCCCACTTT. Its translation: CASSLGTGASSPPHF.

This clonotype was seen many times. The rearrangement links TRBV4-3 to TRBJ2-7; 9 bases agree with TRBD2. Germline assignment: CDR1 LGHNA and CDR2 YSLEER. This CDR3 spans 15 amino acids. The ends lost 2 bases at V and 2 bases at J; junction bases unmatched: 4. CDR3 loop: CASSQLAGPPYEQYF. For the CDR3, the DNA is TGCGCCAGCAGCCAACTAGCGGGACCTCCCTACGAGCAGTACTTC.

This clonotype has a count of ten or more. This rearrangement joins TRBV24-1 to TRBJ2-5; D gene unclear. Germline V lookup: CDR1 KGHDR, CDR2 SFDVKD. The CDR3 runs 12 residues. V dropped 4 bases and J dropped 10 bases, with 12 bases sitting between them. CDR3 coding DNA: TGTGCCACCAGTGAACGCGAGGCTGACCAGTACTTC. Protein sequence: CATSEREADQYF.

Of note for this clonotype: This CDR3 is missing its conserved last phenylalanine or tryptophan, likely due to a read error. Because the CDR3's place on the DNA is in doubt, the DNA is left out and the CDR3 is given as listed by TCRdb. The chain employs TRBV10-3 and TRBJ1-6. The CDR3 is 8 residues long, ends included. The germline V gene encodes CDR1 ENHRY and CDR2 SYGVKD. This CDR3 reads CAITEGNY.

This clonotype was detected a few times. V gene TRBV5-1 combines with J gene TRBJ2-7; no clear D gene. V lost 3 bases and J lost 3, with 10 bases in between. The CDR3 spans 13 residues. CDR1 is SGHRS and CDR2 is YFSETQ in the germline V gene. The CDR3 sequence: CASSSRSDYEQYF. The CDR3 bases are TGCGCCAGCAGCTCGCGCTCGGACTACGAGCAGTACTTC.

This clonotype rates as medium-sized (0.01 to 0.1%). The junction departs from germline at one end; a sequencing error may be responsible. This rearrangement joins TRBV5-1 to TRBJ1-1, with a weak D call TRBD1 (5 bases). CDR3 length: 13 residues. Germline V gene lookup returns CDR1 SGHRS and CDR2 YFSETQ. CDR3 DNA: TGTGCCAGCAGCTTAGACAGGAACACTGAAGCTTTCTTT. This codes for CASSLDRNTEAFF.

V gene TRBV7-9 combines with J gene TRBJ2-5; 7 bases map to TRBD1. This CDR3 is 20 amino acids long. CDR1 and CDR2 from the germline V gene are SEHNR and FQNEAQ (reference sequence). With 2 bases clipped from V and 3 bases from J, the junction kept 21 bases outside the gene matches. The CDR3: CASSLQIWQGEGGLEETQYF. As DNA, the CDR3 is TGTGCCAGCAGCTTACAGATTTGGCAGGGGGAAGGAGGCCTGGAAGAGACCCAGTACTTC.